This is a list of T cell receptor beta chains from one sample in a study of T cells after yellow fever vaccination. Each CDR3 protein is one row after TCRdb ran MiXCR on the 5' RACE reads. The sample carries hundreds of thousands of distinct CDR3 sequences, around an eighth recorded once. The material was PBMCs, obtained on the day of the yellow fever booster vaccination. These receptors all come from a man aged 25 to 40 who received the YFV17D yellow fever vaccine. Each CDR3 is given with its conserved first and last residue. The D gene is left open where the match is weak. Some rows have no size entry. The others give once, few or many, or a class for an expanded clone.

V gene: TRBV7-2; J gene: TRBJ2-7; D gene: TRBD1; clone size: -; CDR3 DNA: TGTGCCAGCAGCTTTGAGACAGGGGTCGCCTACGAGCAGTACTTC; CDR3 protein: CASSFETGVAYEQYF
V gene: TRBV3-1; J gene: TRBJ2-3; D gene: TRBD2; clone size: few; CDR3 DNA: TGTGCCAGCAGCCAACGGGACTACGGCACAGATACGCAGTATTTT; CDR3 protein: CASSQRDYGTDTQYF
V gene: TRBV4-1; J gene: TRBJ1-5; D gene: -; clone size: -; CDR3 DNA: TGCGCCAGCAGCCAAGATCCCCGTCGTCCCCAGCATTTT; CDR3 protein: CASSQDPRRPQHF
V gene: TRBV21-1; J gene: TRBJ2-7; D gene: -; clone size: -; CDR3 DNA: TGTGCCAGCACGGACAGGGGTCAGGAGCAGTACTTC; CDR3 protein: CASTDRGQEQYF
V gene: TRBV5-1; J gene: TRBJ2-1; D gene: TRBD2; clone size: -; CDR3 DNA: TGCGCCAGCAGCTTGGCCTCTCTGGGACTAGCGGGAGTCGGAAATGAGCAGTTCTTC; CDR3 protein: CASSLASLGLAGVGNEQFF
V gene: TRBV11-2; J gene: TRBJ2-1; D gene: TRBD2; clone size: -; CDR3 DNA: TGTGCCAGCAGCCTTCGACTAGCGGGAGGGCTAGTCTACAATGAGCAGTTCTTC; CDR3 protein: CASSLRLAGGLVYNEQFF
V gene: TRBV9; J gene: TRBJ2-3; D gene: -; clone size: few; CDR3 DNA: TGTGCCAGCTCTGGGGCGGGACTCACAGATACGCAGTATTTT; CDR3 protein: CASSGAGLTDTQYF
V gene: TRBV24-1; J gene: TRBJ2-4; D gene: TRBD2; clone size: -; CDR3 DNA: TGTGCCACCAGTGATCCCGCTAGCGGTAACATTCAGTACTTC; CDR3 protein: CATSDPASGNIQYF
V gene: TRBV20-1; J gene: TRBJ2-3; D gene: TRBD2; clone size: few; CDR3 DNA: TGCAGTGCTCCCTCGCGAACTAGCGGGAGAGCAGATACGCAGTATTTT; CDR3 protein: CSAPSRTSGRADTQYF
V gene: TRBV29-1; J gene: TRBJ2-3; D gene: -; clone size: -; CDR3 DNA: TGCAGCGTTGTCGGATTAGGGCAGGGAGTCGCAGATACGCAGTATTTT; CDR3 protein: CSVVGLGQGVADTQYF
V gene: TRBV30; J gene: TRBJ1-1; D gene: -; clone size: many; CDR3 DNA: TGTGCCTGGAGTTCAGGTATGAACACTGAAGCTTTCTTT; CDR3 protein: CAWSSGMNTEAFF
V gene: TRBV20-1; J gene: TRBJ2-2; D gene: -; clone size: few; CDR3 DNA: TGCAGTGCTAGCTTCCAGGGTCCCGGGGAGCTGTTTTTT; CDR3 protein: CSASFQGPGELFF
V gene: TRBV10-3; J gene: TRBJ2-3; D gene: -; clone size: -; CDR3 DNA: TGTGCCATCAGTGAGTCACAGCGGAGCACAGATACGCAGTATTTT; CDR3 protein: CAISESQRSTDTQYF
V gene: TRBV24-1; J gene: TRBJ2-1; D gene: -; clone size: few; CDR3 DNA: TGTGCCACCAGTGATTCGTTACGGCCTGATACAAATGAGCAGTTCTTC; CDR3 protein: CATSDSLRPDTNEQFF
V gene: TRBV7-2; J gene: TRBJ1-1; D gene: TRBD1; clone size: -; CDR3 DNA: TGTGCCAGCAGCTTCGGACAGGGGGCAGAAGCTTTCTTT; CDR3 protein: CASSFGQGAEAFF
V gene: TRBV6-1; J gene: TRBJ1-5; D gene: TRBD1; clone size: -; CDR3 DNA: TGTGCCAGCAGGCAGGGACAGGGGGTTCAGAGCAATCAGCCCCAGCATTTT; CDR3 protein: CASRQGQGVQSNQPQHF
V gene: TRBV20-1; J gene: TRBJ2-7; D gene: -; clone size: -; CDR3 DNA: TGCAGTGCTCAGAGACCAGGGGCAGGGTCCGAGCAGTACTTC; CDR3 protein: CSAQRPGAGSEQYF
V gene: TRBV10-3; J gene: TRBJ2-5; D gene: -; clone size: few; CDR3 DNA: TGTGCCATCAGCCAGGGGCAGTCAGAGACCCAGTACTTC; CDR3 protein: CAISQGQSETQYF
V gene: TRBV2; J gene: TRBJ1-1; D gene: -; clone size: -; CDR3 DNA: TGTGCCTTCCGAACTACAGGGCCAGCTTTCTTT; CDR3 protein: CAFRTTGPAFF
V gene: TRBV29-1; J gene: TRBJ2-3; D gene: TRBD2; clone size: few; CDR3 DNA: TGCAGCGTTGTCGGGACTAGCGGCACAGATACGCAGTATTTT; CDR3 protein: CSVVGTSGTDTQYF
V gene: TRBV29-1; J gene: TRBJ2-7; D gene: TRBD1; clone size: -; CDR3 DNA: TGCAGCGTTGAGGGGGACAGTAACTCCTACGAGCAGTACTTC; CDR3 protein: CSVEGDSNSYEQYF
V gene: TRBV29-1; J gene: TRBJ2-7; D gene: TRBD1; clone size: -; CDR3 DNA: TGCAGCGTTGGCCCCCAGGGGGACGAGCAGTACTTC; CDR3 protein: CSVGPQGDEQYF
V gene: TRBV24-1; J gene: TRBJ2-3; D gene: TRBD2; clone size: -; CDR3 DNA: TGTGCCACCAGTGATTTGGCGGGAGGGCGCGGAGATACGCAGTATTTT; CDR3 protein: CATSDLAGGRGDTQYF
V gene: TRBV3-1; J gene: TRBJ2-3; D gene: -; clone size: -; CDR3 DNA: TGTGCCAGCAGCCAAGATTGGGACCCGCGAAGTAGTCGGTATTTT; CDR3 protein: CASSQDWDPRSSRYF
V gene: TRBV7-2; J gene: TRBJ2-1; D gene: -; clone size: -; CDR3 DNA: TGTGCCAGCAGCTTAACGATTTTAGGGGGGAGCTCCTACAATGAGCAGTTCTTC; CDR3 protein: CASSLTILGGSSYNEQFF
V gene: TRBV12-3/TRBV12-4; J gene: TRBJ2-7; D gene: -; clone size: many; CDR3 DNA: TGTGCCAGCAGTCCCGATACCTACGAGCAGTACTTC; CDR3 protein: CASSPDTYEQYF
V gene: TRBV9; J gene: TRBJ2-7; D gene: -; clone size: -; CDR3 DNA: TGTGCCAGCAGCAAGGGACCCCAGGGTGAGCAGTACTTC; CDR3 protein: CASSKGPQGEQYF
V gene: TRBV23-1; J gene: TRBJ2-5; D gene: -; clone size: -; CDR3 DNA: TGCGCCAGCACCGACGGCCGGGAGAGAGGGCAAGAGACCCAGTACTTC; CDR3 protein: CASTDGRERGQETQYF
V gene: TRBV4-2; J gene: TRBJ2-3; D gene: TRBD2; clone size: few; CDR3 DNA: TGTGCCAGCAGCCAAGAGGCTAGCGGGAGCACAGATACGCAGTATTTT; CDR3 protein: CASSQEASGSTDTQYF
V gene: TRBV12-3/TRBV12-4; J gene: TRBJ2-5; D gene: -; clone size: few; CDR3 DNA: TGTGCCAGCACTCTCCGGGGTATGGAGACCCAGTACTTC; CDR3 protein: CASTLRGMETQYF
V gene: TRBV6-2/TRBV6-3; J gene: TRBJ2-5; D gene: TRBD2; clone size: -; CDR3 DNA: TGTGCCAGCAGCTTAGCGGGAAATGGTGAGACCCAGTACTTC; CDR3 protein: CASSLAGNGETQYF
V gene: TRBV7-2; J gene: TRBJ2-1; D gene: -; clone size: many; CDR3 DNA: TGTGCCAGCAGCTTAGAACTAGCCGCCTACAATGAGCAGTTCTTC; CDR3 protein: CASSLELAAYNEQFF
V gene: TRBV6-1; J gene: TRBJ2-7; D gene: TRBD1; clone size: few; CDR3 DNA: TGTGCCAGCAGCCGAGGGACAGCGAGCCCTTGGGAGCAGTACTTC; CDR3 protein: CASSRGTASPWEQYF
V gene: TRBV21-1; J gene: TRBJ1-3; D gene: -; clone size: few; CDR3 DNA: TGTGCCAGCAGATACTCGGCAGCGAACGGATCTTATGGAAACACCATATATTTT; CDR3 protein: CASRYSAANGSYGNTIYF
V gene: TRBV7-8; J gene: TRBJ2-1; D gene: TRBD2; clone size: few; CDR3 DNA: TGTGCCAGCAGCTTAGTTCGGGAGGCCCTGACGAATGAGCAGTTCTTC; CDR3 protein: CASSLVREALTNEQFF
V gene: TRBV4-3; J gene: TRBJ2-7; D gene: -; clone size: -; CDR3 DNA: TGCGCCAGCAGCCAATCCGGGGCAAGGGGTTTTTACGAGCAGTACTTC; CDR3 protein: CASSQSGARGFYEQYF
V gene: TRBV7-9; J gene: TRBJ2-7; D gene: TRBD1; clone size: -; CDR3 DNA: TGTGCCAGCAGCCTTCCGGGACAGGGAAATCATCGGTACTTC; CDR3 protein: CASSLPGQGNHRYF
V gene: TRBV20-1; J gene: TRBJ2-1; D gene: -; clone size: many; CDR3 DNA: TGCAGTGCTAGTGTACTAGCTGGAGCGCCCGAGCAGTTCTTC; CDR3 protein: CSASVLAGAPEQFF